These 11 T cell receptor beta chains originate from one sample sequenced in a study of identical twins (dated by TCRdb to about 2016). Libraries were constructed by 5' RACE. Reads for this sample came from an Illumina HiSeq 2000. Through fastp at Q25 and MiXCR, TCRdb rebuilt clones from the public reads, retaining in-frame beta chains. CDR3 protein duplicates are merged, each entry listing the most common genes and DNA. The sample table shows just over 500,000 distinct CDR3 sequences, and approximately 22% are seen once. The ten biggest clones cover around 1% of the sample. The same data also contributed to another study, on T cells expressing NK-cell markers.

The sequenced sample consisted of CD4+ T cells sorted from blood. These receptors were taken from a woman under 30 in good health.

The chain employs TRBV12-3 or TRBV12-4 and TRBJ2-2, with 7 bases identical to TRBD2. The CDR3 length is 16 residues. Trimming at V came to 7 bases and at J to 5 bases, leaving 13 bases not matched to a gene. DNA for the CDR3: TGTGCCAGCACCCAATGGGGCGGGGGACGAACCGGGGAGCTGTTTTTT. It codes for CASTQWGGGRTGELFF.

The chain combines TRBV6-1 with TRBJ2-2; D is unclear. Germline CDR1 and CDR2: MNHNS and SASEGT. CDR3 length: 13 residues. Trimming took 5 bases from V and 5 from J, leaving 9 bases between them. As DNA, the CDR3 is TGTGCCAGCAGTCCTATAGCAACCGGGGAGCTGTTTTTT. Amino acid sequence: CASSPIATGELFF.

At least ten counts were recorded for this clonotype. The J gene is TRBJ2-1, the V gene TRBV6-4, with D possibly called TRBD1 or TRBD2 (6 bases each). Trimming shortened V by 2 bases and J by 0 bases, and 14 bases separated the two germline ends. Germline CDR1 MRHNA, CDR2 SNTAGT. The CDR3 runs 17 residues. The CDR3 coding sequence is TGTGCCAGCAGTGACGAAGGGGGGCTTTACTCCTACAATGAGCAGTTCTTC. Protein sequence: CASSDEGGLYSYNEQFF.

The V and J genes are TRBV2 and TRBJ2-1, with D tentatively TRBD2 (6 bases). Trimming pared 4 bases from V and 1 base from J, leaving 11 bases between. CDR1 and CDR2 (germline): SNHLY, FYNNEI. The CDR3 spans 15 residues. The chain's CDR3 is CASSAQGGSYNEQFF. CDR3 DNA sequence: TGTGCCAGCAGTGCCCAGGGAGGTTCCTACAATGAGCAGTTCTTC.

The chain is built from TRBV12-3 or TRBV12-4 and TRBJ2-7; TRBD1 might be the D (6 bases). Between the trimmed V and J ends, which lost 6 bases and 3 bases, there was a span of 12 bases. The CDR3 is 13 residues long. The chain's CDR3 is CASSRLRGYEQYF. As DNA, the CDR3 is TGTGCCAGCAGCCGTCTCAGGGGCTACGAGCAGTACTTC.

The chain recombines TRBV25-1 with TRBJ2-5, with 9 nucleotides matching TRBD2. The CDR3 runs to 16 residues. The V segment lost 2 bases and the J segment 5 bases; nucleotides outside the gene matches: 9. From germline, CDR1 is MGHDK and CDR2 SYGVNS. Written as DNA, the CDR3 is TGTGCCAGCAGTGAAGGATTAGCGGGAGCAGGGGAGACCCAGTACTTC. It encodes CASSEGLAGAGETQYF.

This clonotype appeared a few times. The rearrangement joins TRBV7-2 to TRBJ1-6, with 7 bases aligning to TRBD1. The germline V gene encodes CDR1 SGHTA and CDR2 FQGNSA. The CDR3 length is 14 residues. The J segment lost 9 bases and the V segment lost 4 bases, leaving 6 bases of the junction unmatched. The CDR3 DNA reads as TGTGCCAGCAGCTCCAGGACAGGTGGTTCACCCCTCCACTTT. Protein: CASSSRTGGSPLHF.

J is TRBJ2-6 and V is TRBV14, with D tentatively TRBD2 (5 bases). V dropped 0 bases and J dropped 0 bases, with 9 bases sitting between them. In germline, CDR1 is SGHDN, CDR2 FVKESK. The CDR3 consists of 17 residues. Written as DNA, the CDR3 is TGTGCCAGCAGCCAAGATGTGGGGAGCTCTGGGGCCAACGTCCTGACTTTC. It is translated as CASSQDVGSSGANVLTF. The whole variable domain, filled in from reference TRBV14 and TRBJ2-6, reads EAGVTQFPSHSVIEKGQTVTLRCDPISGHDNLYWYRRVMGKEIKFLLHFVKESKQDESGMPNNRFLAERTGGTYSTLKVQPAELEDSGVYFCASSQDVGSSGANVLTFGAGSRLTVL.

V is TRBV5-1 and J is TRBJ1-2, with a tentative D call TRBD1 (6 bases). The CDR3 covers 14 residues. The germline V and J ends were trimmed by 6 bases and 13 bases, with 25 bases remaining between them. Germline loops: CDR1 SGHRS, CDR2 YFSETQ. The CDR3 reads CASKEDSPYSRGTF. The CDR3 bases are TGCGCCAGCAAAGAGGACAGTCCGTATTCTCGGGGCACCTTC. The full variable domain, in which reference TRBV5-1 and TRBJ1-2 provide the parts outside the CDR3, is KAGVTQTPRYLIKTRGQQVTLSCSPISGHRSVSWYQQTPGQGLQFLFEYFSETQRNKGNFPGRFSGRQFSNSRSEMNVSTLELGDSALYLCASKEDSPYSRGTFGSGTRLTVV.

This clonotype was counted between two and nine times. The rearrangement uses TRBV12-3 or TRBV12-4 and TRBJ1-1, with no clear D. This CDR3 has 13 residues. The ends were cut back, 3 bases at V and 4 bases at J, with 9 bases in the middle. In nucleotides, the CDR3 is TGTGCCAGCAGTTTTGTAGAAGGCACTGAAGCTTTCTTT. Its protein is CASSFVEGTEAFF.

This clonotype was seen once. CDR3 residues: CASSEWPSGLGEQYF. CDR3 bases: TGTGCCAGCTCCGAATGGCCTAGCGGGTTAGGCGAGCAGTACTTC. The V call is TRBV18, the J call TRBJ2-7; the match to TRBD2 covers 8 bases. Germline V gives CDR1 KGHSH, CDR2 LQKENI. After removal of 6 bases from V and 6 bases from J, the junction contained 13 bases not matched to a gene. This CDR3 is built from 15 residues.